Shown below are 10 T cell receptor beta chains from a single sample sequenced in a study of response to subunit inactivated influenza vaccine. TCRdb redid the calling of the RT-PCR reads with MiXCR, one entry per CDR3 protein. The sample has about 780,000 distinct CDR3 sequences, under 20% seen once. The input for sequencing was PBMCs from blood, taken 4 to 6 days after vaccination. Receptors originate from a man between 45 and 60 years old who received an inactivated influenza vaccine.

This clonotype has just a few counts. The J gene is TRBJ1-1, the V gene TRBV4-2, with D unclear. CDR3 length equals 14 residues. V shed 0 bases and J shed 2 bases, with 7 bases lying between them. The germline gives CDR1 LGHNA, CDR2 YNFKEQ. The CDR3 nucleotides are TGTGCCAGCAGCCAAGAGGGCTACAACACTGAAGCTTTCTTT. This translates into CASSQEGYNTEAFF.

This clonotype turned up a few times. The rearrangement joins TRBV6-5 to TRBJ2-5, with TRBD2 matching over 7 bases. CDR3 length: 13 residues. Germline-derived CDR1 and CDR2 are MNHEY and SVGAGI. Trimming removed 2 bases from V and 8 bases from J; junction bases left unmatched: 5. Here the CDR3 reads CASSYGEAGTQYF. In DNA, the CDR3 is TGTGCCAGCAGTTACGGGGAAGCGGGAACCCAGTACTTC.

The sample holds many counts of this clonotype. CDR3 nucleotide sequence: TGTGCCAGCAGTTTCCATGGACAGGGGCACTCTAACTATGGCTACACCTTC. It is translated as CASSFHGQGHSNYGYTF. J is TRBJ1-2 and V is TRBV12-3 or TRBV12-4, with 9 positions matching TRBD1. V was pared by 3 bases and J by 0 bases, with 8 bases of the junction left unmatched. CDR3 length: 17 amino acids.

The genes are TRBV10-3 and TRBJ2-2; D is undetermined. Trimming pared 6 bases from V and 1 base from J, leaving 9 bases between. CDR3 length: 14 residues. Germline assignment: CDR1 ENHRY and CDR2 SYGVKD. The CDR3 loop reads CAIRNTENTGELFF. The CDR3 bases are TGTGCCATCAGGAACACAGAGAACACCGGGGAGCTGTTTTTT.

The genes are TRBV12-3 or TRBV12-4 and TRBJ2-1, with TRBD2 matching 7 bases. The CDR3 is made up of 17 amino acids. Losses at the gene ends were 6 bases for V and 4 bases for J; bases not matched to a gene: 15. This CDR3 reads CASSTTRLAVAYNEQFF. Here the CDR3 DNA reads TGTGCCAGCAGCACCACTAGACTAGCAGTCGCTTACAATGAGCAGTTCTTC.

This clonotype appeared many times. The chain employs TRBV5-1 and TRBJ2-3, with D unresolved. Looked up from germline, CDR1 is SGHRS and CDR2 is YFSETQ. V was clipped by 2 bases and J by 6 bases, with 13 bases between them. The CDR3 runs 14 residues. CDR3 region: CASSFGQDGDTQYF. The CDR3 DNA follows: TGCGCCAGCAGCTTTGGGCAGGATGGGGATACGCAGTATTTT.

This clonotype was picked up many times. V gene TRBV20-1 combines with J gene TRBJ2-7; 7 nucleotides line up with TRBD2. Germline V CDR1 and CDR2: DFQATT, SNEGSKA (reference sequence). V shed 0 bases, J shed 5 bases, and the junction held 10 bases outside the gene matches. The CDR3 has 15 amino acids. The CDR3 nucleotides are TGCAGTGCTAGAGATTCCTGGACTAGGCGGGACGAGCAGTACTTC. Translating gives CSARDSWTRRDEQYF.

There are a few counts of this clonotype. The V call is TRBV6-5, the J call TRBJ2-2; weak D call: TRBD2 (5 bases). Germline V gene sequence: CDR1 MNHEY, CDR2 SVGAGI. CDR3 length equals 15 residues. V gave up 2 bases and J gave up 5 bases, with 12 bases separating them. CDR3 sequence reads: CASSYTGYRTGELFF. The CDR3, as DNA: TGTGCCAGCAGTTACACGGGGTATAGAACCGGGGAGCTGTTTTTT.

The chain carries TRBV7-2 and TRBJ2-7; D possibly corresponds to TRBD1 (5 bases). Between the trimmed V and J ends, which lost 5 bases and 7 bases, there was a span of 18 bases. In germline, CDR1 is SGHTA, CDR2 FQGNSA. The CDR3 totals 14 residues. The CDR3 sequence: CASSPQGLPPEQYF. The DNA for the CDR3 is TGTGCCAGCAGCCCGCAGGGCCTTCCACCGGAGCAGTACTTC. The full variable domain, in which reference TRBV7-2 and TRBJ2-7 provide the parts outside the CDR3, is GAGVSQSPSNKVTEKGKDVELRCDPISGHTALYWYRQSLGQGLEFLIYFQGNSAPDKSGLPSDRFSAERTGGSVSTLTIQRTQQEDSAVYLCASSPQGLPPEQYFGPGTRLTVT.

This clonotype has more than one count but fewer than ten. The chain joins TRBV12-3 or TRBV12-4 to TRBJ2-7, with 11 nucleotides matching TRBD2. The CDR3 has 16 residues. Unmatched junction bases numbered 11, after V lost 5 bases and J lost 5 bases. The CDR3, as DNA: TGTGCCAGCAGTGCAATACTTACTAGCGGGAGTGACGAGCAGTACTTC. Protein product: CASSAILTSGSDEQYF.